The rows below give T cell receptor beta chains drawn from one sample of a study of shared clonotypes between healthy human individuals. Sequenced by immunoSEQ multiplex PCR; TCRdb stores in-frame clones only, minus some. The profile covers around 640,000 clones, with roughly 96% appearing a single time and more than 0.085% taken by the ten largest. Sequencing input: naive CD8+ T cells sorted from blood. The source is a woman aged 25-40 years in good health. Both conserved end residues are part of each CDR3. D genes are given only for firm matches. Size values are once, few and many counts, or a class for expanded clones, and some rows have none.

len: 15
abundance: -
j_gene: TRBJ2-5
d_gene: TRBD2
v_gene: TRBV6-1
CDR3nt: TGTGCCAGCAGTTTTAGCGGGAGGGGACAAGAGACCCAGTACTTC
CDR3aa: CASSFSGRGQETQYF

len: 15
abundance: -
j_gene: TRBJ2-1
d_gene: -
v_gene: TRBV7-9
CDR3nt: TGTGCCAGCAGCCCGAGCGCAGCTTCCTACAATGAGCAGTTCTTC
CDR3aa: CASSPSAASYNEQFF

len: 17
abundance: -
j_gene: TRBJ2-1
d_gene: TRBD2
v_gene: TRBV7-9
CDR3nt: TGTGCCAGCAGCCTATCATCGACTAGCGGATATAACAATGAGCAGTTCTTC
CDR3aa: CASSLSSTSGYNNEQFF

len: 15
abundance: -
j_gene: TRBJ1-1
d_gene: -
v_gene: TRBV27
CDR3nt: TGTGCCAGCAGTTTAGTGGGAGGTGTGAGTACTGAAGCTTTCTTT
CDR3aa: CASSLVGGVSTEAFF

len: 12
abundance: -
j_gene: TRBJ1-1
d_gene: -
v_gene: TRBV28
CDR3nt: TGTGCCAGTCAGGAGGGTGGTACTGAAGCTTTCTTT
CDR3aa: CASQEGGTEAFF

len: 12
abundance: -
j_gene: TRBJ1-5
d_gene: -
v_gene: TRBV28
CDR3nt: TGTGCCACCGTTACGGGCAATCAGCCCCAGCATTTT
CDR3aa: CATVTGNQPQHF

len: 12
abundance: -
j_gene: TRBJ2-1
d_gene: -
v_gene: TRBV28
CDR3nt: TGTGCCAGCAGTTTTTGGCTTACAGAGCAGTTCTTC
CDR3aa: CASSFWLTEQFF

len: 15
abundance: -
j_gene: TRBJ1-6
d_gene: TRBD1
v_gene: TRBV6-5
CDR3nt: TGTGCCAGCAGCGTACAGGGGATACGCGGTTCACCCCTCCACTTT
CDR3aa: CASSVQGIRGSPLHF

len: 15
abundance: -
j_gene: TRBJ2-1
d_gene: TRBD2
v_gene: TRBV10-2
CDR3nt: TGCGCCAGCAGTTTCGGGACTAGCGCGTCCAATGAGCAGTTCTTC
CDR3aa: CASSFGTSASNEQFF

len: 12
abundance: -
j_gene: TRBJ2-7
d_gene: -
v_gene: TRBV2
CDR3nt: TGTGCCAGCAGTCCCCCCGCCTACGAGCAGTACTTC
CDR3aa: CASSPPAYEQYF

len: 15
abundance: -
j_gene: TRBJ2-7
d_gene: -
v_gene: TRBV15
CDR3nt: TGTGCCACCAGCAGAGTTCCCGGGGACGGAGGCGAGCAGTACTTC
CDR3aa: CATSRVPGDGGEQYF

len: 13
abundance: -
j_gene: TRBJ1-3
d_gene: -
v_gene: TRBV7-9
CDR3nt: TGTGCCAGCACCCTTATCTCTGGAAACACCATATATTTT
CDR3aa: CASTLISGNTIYF

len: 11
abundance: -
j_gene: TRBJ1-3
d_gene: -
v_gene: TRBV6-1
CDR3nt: TGTGCCAGCATCTCTCTTGACACCATATATTTT
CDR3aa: CASISLDTIYF

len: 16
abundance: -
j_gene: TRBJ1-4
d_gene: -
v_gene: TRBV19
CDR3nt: TGTGCCAGTAGTCCTATGGCGACGTCCCTGGGAGAAAAACTGTTTTTT
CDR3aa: CASSPMATSLGEKLFF

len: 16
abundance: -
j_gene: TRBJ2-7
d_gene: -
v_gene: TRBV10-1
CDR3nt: TGCGCCAGCAGTGAGACCGCGGGGCCGGAGGCCTACGAGCAGTACTTC
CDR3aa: CASSETAGPEAYEQYF

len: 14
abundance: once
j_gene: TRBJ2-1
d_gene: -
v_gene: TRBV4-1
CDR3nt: TGCGCCAGCAGCCTAGACGGCTCCTACAATGAGCAGTTCTTC
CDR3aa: CASSLDGSYNEQFF

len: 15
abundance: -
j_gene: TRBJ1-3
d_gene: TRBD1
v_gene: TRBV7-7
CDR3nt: TGTGCCAGCAGCCCCGGGACAGGGGCTGGAAACACCATATATTTT
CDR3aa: CASSPGTGAGNTIYF

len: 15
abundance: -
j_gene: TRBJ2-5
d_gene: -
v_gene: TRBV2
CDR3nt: TGTGCCAGCAGTGAGCCCCGGGGGCCGGCGGAGACCCAGTACTTC
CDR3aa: CASSEPRGPAETQYF

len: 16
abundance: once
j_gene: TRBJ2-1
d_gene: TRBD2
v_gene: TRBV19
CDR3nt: TGTGCCAGTAGTATAGATATGGCGGGAGTAGGCAATGAGCAGTTCTTC
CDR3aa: CASSIDMAGVGNEQFF

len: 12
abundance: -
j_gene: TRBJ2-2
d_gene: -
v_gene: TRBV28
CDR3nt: TGTGCCAGCACCGGGGTGGCCGGGGAGCTGTTTTTT
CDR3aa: CASTGVAGELFF

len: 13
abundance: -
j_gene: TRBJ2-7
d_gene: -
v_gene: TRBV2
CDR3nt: TGTGCCAGCAGCCGGGCAGGGAATGACGAGCAGTACTTC
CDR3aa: CASSRAGNDEQYF

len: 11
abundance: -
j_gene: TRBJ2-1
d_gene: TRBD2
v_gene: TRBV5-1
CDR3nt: TGCGCCAGTCGTCCCGGGACTAGAGAGTTCTTC
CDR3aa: CASRPGTREFF

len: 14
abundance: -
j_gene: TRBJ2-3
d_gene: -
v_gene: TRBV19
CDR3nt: TGTGCCATCATAGACAGTTCGGAGCCTGATACGCAGTATTTT
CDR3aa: CAIIDSSEPDTQYF

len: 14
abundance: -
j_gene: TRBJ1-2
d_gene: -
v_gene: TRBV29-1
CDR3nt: TGCAGCGTTGATTATCGGGGGGGTAGCTATGGCTACACCTTC
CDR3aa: CSVDYRGGSYGYTF

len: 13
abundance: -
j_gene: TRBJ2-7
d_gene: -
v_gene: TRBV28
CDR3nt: TGTGCCAGCAGTTTTGGGACCTTCGGCGAGCAGTACTTC
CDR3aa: CASSFGTFGEQYF

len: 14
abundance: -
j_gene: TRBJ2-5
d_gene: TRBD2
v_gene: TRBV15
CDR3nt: TGTGCCACCAGCACGGGACTAGCGCTCGAGACCCAGTACTTC
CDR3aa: CATSTGLALETQYF

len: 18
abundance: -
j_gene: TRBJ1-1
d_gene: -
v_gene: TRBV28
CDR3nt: TGTGCCAGCAGCCCCCTCACCCCAGGAGGGGGAGGGAACACTGAAGCTTTCTTT
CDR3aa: CASSPLTPGGGGNTEAFF

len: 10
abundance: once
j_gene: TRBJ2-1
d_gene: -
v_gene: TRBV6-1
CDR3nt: TGTGCCAGCAGGCAGGGTCTCCCTTTCTTC
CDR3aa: CASRQGLPFF

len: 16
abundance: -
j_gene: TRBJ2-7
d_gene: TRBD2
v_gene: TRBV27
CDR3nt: TGTGCCAGCAGTTTATCGACGGCGGGAGCTCCCTACGAGCAGTACTTC
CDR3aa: CASSLSTAGAPYEQYF

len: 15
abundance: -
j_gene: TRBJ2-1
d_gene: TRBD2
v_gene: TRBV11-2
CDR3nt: TGTGCCAGCAGCTCCAGCGGGAGTCTCAACAATGAGCAGTTCTTC
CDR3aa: CASSSSGSLNNEQFF

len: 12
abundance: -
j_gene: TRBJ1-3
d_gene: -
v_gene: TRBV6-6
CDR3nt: TGTGCCAGCCGGGCAGACGGAAACACCATATATTTT
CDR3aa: CASRADGNTIYF

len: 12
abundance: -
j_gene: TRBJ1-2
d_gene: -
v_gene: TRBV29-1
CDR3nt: TGCAGCATATATCACGTGGACTATGGCTACACCTTC
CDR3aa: CSIYHVDYGYTF

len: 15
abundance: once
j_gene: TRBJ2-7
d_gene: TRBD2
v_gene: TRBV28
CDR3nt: TGTGCCAGCAGACCCTTAGCGGGAGGGACCTACGAGCAGTACTTC
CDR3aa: CASRPLAGGTYEQYF

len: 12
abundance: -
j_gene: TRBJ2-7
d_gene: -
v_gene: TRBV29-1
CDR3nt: TGCAGCGTCGAGCCGGACGGCTACGAGCAGTACTTC
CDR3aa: CSVEPDGYEQYF

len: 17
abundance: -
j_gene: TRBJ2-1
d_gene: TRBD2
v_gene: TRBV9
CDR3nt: TGTGCCAGCAGCGTAGAGGGACTAGCGGGGTTCTACAATGAGCAGTTCTTC
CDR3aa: CASSVEGLAGFYNEQFF

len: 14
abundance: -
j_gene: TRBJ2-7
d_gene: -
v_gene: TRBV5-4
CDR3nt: TGTGCCAGCAGCTTGGGACAGCGGACCTACGAGCAGTACTTC
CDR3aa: CASSLGQRTYEQYF

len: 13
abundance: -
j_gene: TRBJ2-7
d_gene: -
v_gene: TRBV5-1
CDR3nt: TGCGCCAGCAGCTTGGATACCTCCTACGAGCAGTACTTC
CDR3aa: CASSLDTSYEQYF

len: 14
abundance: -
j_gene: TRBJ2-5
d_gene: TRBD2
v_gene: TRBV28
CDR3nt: TGTGCCAGCAGTCCCGGGACTATTCACGAGACCCAGTACTTC
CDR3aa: CASSPGTIHETQYF

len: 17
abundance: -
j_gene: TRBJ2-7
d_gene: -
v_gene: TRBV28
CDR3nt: TGTGCCAGCAGTTTATTAAATTCGGCTAGCATCCGGCCCGAGCAGTACTTC
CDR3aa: CASSLLNSASIRPEQYF

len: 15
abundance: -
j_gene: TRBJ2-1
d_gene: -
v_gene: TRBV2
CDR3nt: TGTGCCAGCAGTGCCCGGAGAGTAGCGGATCTCCTGCAGTTCTTC
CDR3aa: CASSARRVADLLQFF

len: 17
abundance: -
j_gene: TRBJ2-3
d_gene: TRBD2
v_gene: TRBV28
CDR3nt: TGTGCCAGCAGTTTAGATAAGACTAGCGGACGCACAGATACGCAGTATTTT
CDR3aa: CASSLDKTSGRTDTQYF

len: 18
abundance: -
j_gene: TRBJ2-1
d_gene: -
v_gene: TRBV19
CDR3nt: TGTGCCAGTAGTATTCTACAAACAAAACTGACAGGTTACAATGAGCAGTTCTTC
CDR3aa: CASSILQTKLTGYNEQFF

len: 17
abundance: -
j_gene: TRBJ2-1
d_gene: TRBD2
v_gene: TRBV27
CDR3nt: TGTGCCAGCAGTGTATCTGGCGGGACTAGCGTCTACAATGAGCAGTTCTTC
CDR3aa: CASSVSGGTSVYNEQFF

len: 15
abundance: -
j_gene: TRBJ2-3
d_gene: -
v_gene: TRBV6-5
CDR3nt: TGTGCCAGCAGTTACTCGACGGGTGCGGCAGATACGCAGTATTTT
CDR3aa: CASSYSTGAADTQYF

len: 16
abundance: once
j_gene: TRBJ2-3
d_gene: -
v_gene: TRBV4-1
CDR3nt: TGCGCCAGCAGCCATCCTCCGGGGCTGGCACCAGATACGCAGTATTTT
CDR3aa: CASSHPPGLAPDTQYF

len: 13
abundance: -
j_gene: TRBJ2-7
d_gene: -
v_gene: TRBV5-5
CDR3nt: TGTGCCAGCAGCTTTGTCGACTCCTACGAGCAGTACTTC
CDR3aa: CASSFVDSYEQYF

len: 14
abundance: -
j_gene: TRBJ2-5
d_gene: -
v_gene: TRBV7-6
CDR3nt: TGTGCCAGCAGCTTAGGGCTAGGGCAAGAGACCCAGTACTTC
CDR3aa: CASSLGLGQETQYF

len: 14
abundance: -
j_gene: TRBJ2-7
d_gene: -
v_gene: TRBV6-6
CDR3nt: TGTGCCAGCAACCAGGCCAGGGGAGCCTACGAGCAGTACTTC
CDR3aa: CASNQARGAYEQYF

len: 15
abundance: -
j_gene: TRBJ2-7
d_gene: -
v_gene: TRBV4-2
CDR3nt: TGTGCCAGCAGGCTAGAGGAAGCGGATTCCTACGAGCAGTACTTC
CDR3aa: CASRLEEADSYEQYF

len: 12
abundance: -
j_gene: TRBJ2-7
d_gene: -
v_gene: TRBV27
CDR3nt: TGTGCCAGCAGGGGCCTATTCCACGAGCAGTACTTC
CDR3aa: CASRGLFHEQYF

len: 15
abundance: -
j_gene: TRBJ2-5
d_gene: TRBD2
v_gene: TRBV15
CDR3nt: TGTGCCACCAGCTCCGGGAGGGAAGGGCAAGAGACCCAGTACTTC
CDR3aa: CATSSGREGQETQYF

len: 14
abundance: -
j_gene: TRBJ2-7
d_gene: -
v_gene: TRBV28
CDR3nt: TGTGCCAGCAGTTTAAAGATACACCTCTACGAGCAGTACTTC
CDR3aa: CASSLKIHLYEQYF

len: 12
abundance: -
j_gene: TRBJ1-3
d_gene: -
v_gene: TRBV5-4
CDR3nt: TGTGCCACGGGGAGAAGCGGAAACACCATATATTTT
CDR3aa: CATGRSGNTIYF

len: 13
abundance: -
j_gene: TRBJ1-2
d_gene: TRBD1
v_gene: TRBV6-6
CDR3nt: TGTGCCAGCAGTCCGGGACAGGTCTATGGCTACACCTTC
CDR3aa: CASSPGQVYGYTF

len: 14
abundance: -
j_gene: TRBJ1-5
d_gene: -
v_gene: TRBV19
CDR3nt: TGTGCCAGTAGTATAGGCCAGAGCAATCAGCCCCAGCATTTT
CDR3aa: CASSIGQSNQPQHF

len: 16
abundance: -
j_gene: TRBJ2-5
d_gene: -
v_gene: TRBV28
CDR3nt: TGTGCCAGCAGCGAAAGGGAGTCTAAGTTCCAAGAGACCCAGTACTTC
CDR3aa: CASSERESKFQETQYF

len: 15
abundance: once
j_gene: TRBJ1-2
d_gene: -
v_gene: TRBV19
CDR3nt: TGTGCCAGTAGTATAAATGTTTGGGATAACTATGGCTACACCTTC
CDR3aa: CASSINVWDNYGYTF

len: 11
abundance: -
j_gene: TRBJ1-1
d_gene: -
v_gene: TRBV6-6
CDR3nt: TGTGCCAGCAGTATGACAGGAGAAGCTTTCTTT
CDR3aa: CASSMTGEAFF

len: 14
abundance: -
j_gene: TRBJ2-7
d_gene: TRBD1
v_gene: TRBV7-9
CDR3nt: TGTGCCAGCCCCCCCGGGACAGGGCACCACGAGCAGTACTTC
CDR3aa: CASPPGTGHHEQYF